This T cell receptor (beta chain) originates from a study of blood T cell repertoires in COVID-19 (dated by TCRdb to the early 2020s). For the wider study: The collaborator samples originated in the United States, Italy and Spain and spanned the acute and convalescent phases of COVID-19. The samples were drawn from the first 160 participants of the ongoing ImmuneRACE study and from 950 to 1,500 subjects provided by 6 global collaborators. Nearly every sample came with metadata listing a de-identified subject ID, COVID-19 status, age in years and sex. The material from the prospective study consisted of cDNA or gDNA derived from T cells, B-cell-depleted T cells, or PBMCs. The dataset comprised deeply sampled blood TCRbeta repertoires from subjects exposed to, actively infected with, or recovered from COVID-19. Where available, HLA class I and class II types were obtained from metadata supplied by the sample provider rather than from assay-based typing. The repertoires were released in a freely available public database intended as a resource for research on the immune response to SARS-CoV-2.

TCRbeta CDR3 regions were amplified from genomic DNA using the immunoSEQ Assay, a bias-controlled multiplex PCR. The published analysis was carried out like this. Within the assay, amplification of reference gene primers was used to estimate how many nucleated cells each sample contained. Sequence reads were collapsed and filtered to measure the absolute abundance of every unique TCRbeta CDR3 rearrangement. For each sample, productive Simpson clonality was calculated as the square root of Simpson's diversity index over productive rearrangements. In its TCRdb copy, this immuneACCESS table keeps in-frame sequences only and misses some clones. Where compared with another copy, unresolved V genes explain less than half of these, and the others have no known cause. The V and J calls and the clone size are those of that table, but D and trimming were determined from the DNA. In all, the sample holds a few hundred thousand clones, and just over 85% of those were seen once. Roughly 4.1% of the sample goes to the ten largest clones.

General findings and caveats noted by the study authors: Clinical and demographic metadata were provided uncurated, with the amount varying by source and participant.

Collaborating institutions collected whole blood in K2EDTA tubes following their own protocols. For TCRbeta analysis, collaborators shipped samples as frozen whole blood, isolated PBMCs, or DNA extracted from either of those sample types. V is cut by 5 bases and J by 8 bases, and the space between the germline ends is 13 bases. The germline V gene supplies CDR1 SGHRS and CDR2 YFSETQ. The CDR3 goes from the cysteine to the phenylalanine over 12 residues. Here the CDR3 DNA is all that survives: 36 bases in frame from base 1. As regards this clone: What this receptor recognizes is not known. No much larger clonotype is one base removed from it; base qualities were not supplied.

The receptor's source is a man over 45 with acute or convalescent COVID-19. The chain couples TRBV5-1 to TRBJ1-2; TRBD1 could be the D gene, as 5 bases match. Sequenced material: peripheral blood. The DNA sequence is as follows: TGCGCCAGCAGGACTCAGGGTTGGGGCTACACCTTC. Translated, this is CASRTQGWGYTF.